The rows below give T cell receptor beta chains drawn from one sample of a study of T cell responses to AZD1222 COVID-19 vaccine. Clones were sequenced by immunoSEQ multiplex PCR, and TCRdb holds only the in-frame ones, with some missing. The table includes some 110,000 clones, approximately 85% detected once. The source material was peripheral blood, sampled 28 days after the second AZD1222 dose. The receptors here all came from an adult who received the AZD1222 COVID-19 vaccine. Both conserved end residues are part of each CDR3. D genes are given only for firm matches.

TRBJ1-4	TRBD1	TRBV7-2	TGTGCCAGCAGCCCCGACAGGGGTTCGGAAAAACTGTTTTTT	CASSPDRGSEKLFF
TRBJ1-6	.	TRBV5-5	TGTGCCAGCAGCTTGACCACGAGGGCAGAGAATTCACCCCTCCACTTT	CASSLTTRAENSPLHF
TRBJ2-1	TRBD1	TRBV6-6	TGTGCCAGCAGTCCCTCCCTTGGGCAGGGGGCAACCAATGAGCAGTTCTTC	CASSPSLGQGATNEQFF
TRBJ1-2	.	TRBV10-1	TGCGCCAGCAGTGAGTCGACACAGATTTATGGCTACACCTTC	CASSESTQIYGYTF
TRBJ1-2	.	TRBV12-3/TRBV12-4	TGTGCCAGCAGTTTTTCAGGGGACTATGGCTACACCTTC	CASSFSGDYGYTF
TRBJ2-3	TRBD2	TRBV2	TGTGCCAGCAATCGTGCGGGGGGCCGCACAGATACGCAGTATTTT	CASNRAGGRTDTQYF
TRBJ1-4	.	TRBV19	TGTGCCAGCAAACTGGACGGGCATGAAAAACTGTTTTTT	CASKLDGHEKLFF
TRBJ1-3	.	TRBV7-9	TGTGCCAGCAGTGACGGAAACACCATATATTTT	CASSDGNTIYF
TRBJ1-6	.	TRBV2	TGTGCCAGCCGAAGGACAGTCACTAATTCACCCCTCCACTTT	CASRRTVTNSPLHF
TRBJ2-1	.	TRBV2	TGTGCCAGCAGCCCGATCGGAGGTGAGCAGTTCTTC	CASSPIGGEQFF
TRBJ2-1	TRBD2	TRBV6-5	TGTGCCAGCAGTTCGCATAGCGGGGGGGCCTCGAATGAGCAGTTCTTC	CASSSHSGGASNEQFF
TRBJ2-3	TRBD2	TRBV19	TGTGCCAGTAGGTTCGTAGCGGGGGGGCTAGATACGCAGTATTTT	CASRFVAGGLDTQYF
TRBJ2-7	TRBD2	TRBV19	TGTGCCAGTAGTATTTCGCGGGGGGCTCTCTACGAGCAGTACTTC	CASSISRGALYEQYF
TRBJ2-3	TRBD1	TRBV10-3	TGTGCCATCAGAACAGGGGGTCTTTCTACAGATACGCAGTATTTT	CAIRTGGLSTDTQYF
TRBJ1-6	.	TRBV28	TGTGCCAGCAGTTCGATGTTATGGGTGGATTCACCCCTCCACTTT	CASSSMLWVDSPLHF
TRBJ2-3	TRBD1	TRBV2	TGTGCCAGCATCCCCCGGACAGGGGGTACAGATACGCAGTATTTT	CASIPRTGGTDTQYF
TRBJ2-7	TRBD2	TRBV5-1	TGCGCCAGCAGCCCAACCGGGACTAGCGGGGGCTACGAGCAGTACTTC	CASSPTGTSGGYEQYF
TRBJ1-1	TRBD1	TRBV7-2	TGTGCCAGCAGCCAACAGGGGGCCTCTGAAGCTTTCTTT	CASSQQGASEAFF